This T cell receptor beta chain was profiled in a study of blood T cell repertoires in COVID-19. Original handling: The authors estimated nucleated cell counts from reference gene primer amplification. The assay was immunoSEQ multiplex PCR, and TCRdb's table has in-frame clones only and misses some. V, J and clone size were drawn from that table, and D and trimming were deduced from the DNA. The sample includes about 200,000 clones, 88% of them seen just once. This clonotype was obtained from a man between 18 and 29 years old with active or convalescent COVID-19. The sample taken for sequencing was peripheral blood.

CDR3 residues: CATSDLTANTGELFF. In DNA form, the CDR3 reads TGTGCCACCAGTGACCTGACAGCGAACACCGGGGAGCTGTTTTTT. The chain is built from TRBV24-1 and TRBJ2-2; D might be TRBD1 (5 bases). Deletions cut 4 bases from V and 0 bases from J, with 8 bases between. The CDR3 totals 15 residues. The V gene's germline CDR1 is KGHDR and CDR2 SFDVKD.